A selection of T cell receptor beta chains follows, all from one sample in a study of shared clonotypes between healthy human individuals. Generated by immunoSEQ multiplex PCR, the TCRdb table keeps only in-frame clones and is missing some. Of about 580,000 clones in the sample, about 98% were seen once. The sequencing sample was made of naive CD8+ T cells sorted from blood. The receptors come from a man aged 25-45 years in good health. The CDR3 runs from the conserved cysteine through the conserved F or W. The D gene is left open where the match is weak. Clone sizes are given selectively: once, few, many, or a class where the clone is expanded.

.	.	TRBV10-2	TRBJ2-1	TGCGCCAGCAGCGGGCTAGCGACTGAGCAGTTCTTC	CASSGLATEQFF
.	TRBD2	TRBV6-5	TRBJ2-7	TGTGCCAGCAGTTACCCGACTAGCGGTAGCTCCTACGAGCAGTACTTC	CASSYPTSGSSYEQYF
once	TRBD1	TRBV5-6	TRBJ1-4	TGTGCCAGCAGCTTTAGGGACAGGGGCACTAATGAAAAACTGTTTTTT	CASSFRDRGTNEKLFF
.	.	TRBV5-1	TRBJ2-7	TGCGCCAGCACTGGGGGGACGGGCTCCTACGAGCAGTACTTC	CASTGGTGSYEQYF
.	.	TRBV9	TRBJ2-7	TGTGCCAGCAGCGAAGGGGCTCGGGGTAGCGGCTACGAGCAGTACTTC	CASSEGARGSGYEQYF
.	TRBD2	TRBV7-8	TRBJ2-1	TGTGCCAGCAGCTTATCTGGGAGGGAGAATGAGCAGTTCTTC	CASSLSGRENEQFF
.	.	TRBV15	TRBJ2-1	TGTGCCACCAGCACTCCGGGCAATGAGCAGTTCTTC	CATSTPGNEQFF
.	.	TRBV18	TRBJ1-5	TGTGCCAGCTCATTCCAGGGCTTGCTAAATAGCAATCAGCCCCAGCATTTT	CASSFQGLLNSNQPQHF
.	.	TRBV7-9	TRBJ2-3	TGTGCCAGCAGCCCCTGGAGCACAGATACGCAGTATTTT	CASSPWSTDTQYF
.	TRBD1	TRBV5-5	TRBJ2-5	TGTGCCAGCAGCTCTCGACAGGGACAAGAGACCCAGTACTTC	CASSSRQGQETQYF
.	TRBD2	TRBV5-6	TRBJ2-1	TGTGCCAGCAGCTTGTTTGGGACTAGCTCCTACAATGAGCAGTTCTTC	CASSLFGTSSYNEQFF
.	TRBD1	TRBV10-3	TRBJ1-1	TGTGCCATCAGTGAGGACAGGGGTTGGGACACTGAAGCTTTCTTT	CAISEDRGWDTEAFF
.	TRBD1	TRBV14	TRBJ2-5	TGTGCCAGCAGCCAGGGACAGCGGGAGACCCAGTACTTC	CASSQGQRETQYF
.	TRBD1	TRBV19	TRBJ2-7	TGTGCCAGTAGTGCCTCAGGGGGTGGGCGCTACGAGCAGTACTTC	CASSASGGGRYEQYF
.	TRBD1	TRBV9	TRBJ2-7	TGTGCCAGCAGCGAGGGACAGGGGGGTTGGTACGAGCAGTACTTC	CASSEGQGGWYEQYF
.	.	TRBV5-4	TRBJ1-4	TGTGCCAGCAGCTTGCGAGGAACCGGGACTTATAATGAAAAACTGTTTTTT	CASSLRGTGTYNEKLFF
.	.	TRBV29-1	TRBJ2-7	TGCAGCGCCGGACAGACGCGATCCTACGAGCAGTACTTC	CSAGQTRSYEQYF